This TCR beta chain appears in the sequencing data of a study of CD8 T cells in Susac syndrome. Turning to the study itself: Patients with Susac syndrome who were sequenced included six with active disease and about 8 in remission.

The CDR3 is 10 residues long. Deletions cut 7 bases from V and 3 bases from J, with 6 bases between. In germline, CDR1 is SQVTM, CDR2 ANQGSEA. Random-hexamer reverse transcription was applied to about 0.5 to 1 ug RNA. TCRdb itself ran the immunoSEQ multiplex PCR reads through MiXCR, one entry per CDR3 protein. Counted here are about 240,000 distinct CDR3 sequences, 90% to 97% occurring once; the ten biggest clones make up 0.1%. This clonotype was recorded only once. The CD8+ and CD4+ T cells were isolated magnetically using a negative isolation approach, whereas the TEMRA cells were enriched by FACS. The receptor was derived from a human donor with Susac syndrome. Sequencing was done on a sample of CD4+ T cells from PBMCs. J is TRBJ1-1 and V is TRBV29-1, with a possible D match to TRBD1 (5 bases). The CDR3 sequence: CSATDTEAFF. The CDR3 region has the DNA TGCAGCGCGACAGACACTGAAGCTTTCTTT.